This T cell receptor beta chain was sequenced for a study of STAT5B mutations in CD4+ large granular lymphocyte leukemia. Notes on the study in general: Data were not HLA-matched across samples.

The V gene end was trimmed by 2 bases and the J gene end by 7 bases; junction bases not matched to a gene: 11. Germline assignment: CDR1 LGHNA and CDR2 YNFKEQ. The CDR3 totals 17 residues. The protocol was immunoSEQ multiplex PCR, while the TCRdb copy is restricted to in-frame clones and leaves out a portion. The sample records around 35,000 clones, 87% being singletons. A remark on this clone: Its matching antigen is unknown.

Source material: CD4+ T cells from blood buffy coats. The J gene is TRBJ2-1, the V gene TRBV4-2; 10 bases fit TRBD1. The receptor was derived from a human donor in good health. This CDR3 reads CASSQRAGQGFGNEQFF. CDR3 bases: TGTGCCAGCAGCCAACGCGCGGGACAGGGGTTCGGTAATGAGCAGTTCTTC.